One and the same sample provided the 32 T cell receptor beta chains below, sequenced in a study of siplizumab effects on memory and regulatory T cells. TCRdb's table, derived via immunoSEQ multiplex PCR, lists solely in-frame clones and lacks some. The sample includes some 99,000 clones, 92% of them seen just once. Sequenced sample: Tregs sorted from blood. Every receptor here comes from a human donor in good health.

The count of this clone is one. The chain uses TRBV18 and TRBJ1-1, with D unresolved. CDR3 length: 14 amino acids. The V end was cut by 1 base, the J end by 2 bases, with 8 bases between. The germline V gene has CDR1 KGHSH and CDR2 LQKENI. CDR3 DNA: TGTGCCAGCTCACCACGGCAACCTAACACTGAAGCTTTCTTT. It encodes CASSPRQPNTEAFF.

CDR3 protein: CAISDGQGGAGELFF. In DNA, the CDR3 is TGTGCCATCAGTGACGGACAGGGTGGAGCCGGGGAGCTGTTTTTT. The chain links TRBV10-3 to TRBJ2-2; 8 bases line up with TRBD1. V was pared by 3 bases and J by 6 bases, with 6 bases of the junction left unmatched. The CDR3 length is 15 residues. CDR1 and CDR2 (germline): ENHRY, SYGVKD.

The chain is built from TRBV6-6 and TRBJ1-4; 10 bases are a match to TRBD1. The germline V gene encodes CDR1 MNHNY and CDR2 SVGAGI (reference sequence). CDR3 length: 14 residues. The junction had 8 bases not matched to a gene; V was cut back by 6 bases and J by 10 bases. CDR3 in amino acids: CASSAGTGVGKLFF. The DNA for the CDR3 is TGTGCCAGCAGCGCCGGGACAGGGGTTGGAAAACTGTTTTTT.

This chain connects TRBV5-1 to TRBJ1-3, with D possibly TRBD1 on 5 matching bases. The V gene's germline CDR1 is SGHRS and CDR2 YFSETQ. V lost 5 bases to trimming and J lost 1 base, with 13 bases between them. The CDR3 consists of 15 residues. This CDR3 is CASSHGTASGNTIYF. The CDR3 coding sequence is TGCGCCAGCAGTCATGGGACCGCGTCTGGAAACACCATATATTTT.

The rearrangement links TRBV14 to TRBJ1-1, with a possible D match to TRBD1 (5 bases). Looked up from germline, CDR1 is SGHDN and CDR2 is FVKESK. The CDR3 spans 14 residues. V shed 4 bases and J shed 5 bases, with 14 bases lying between them. The CDR3 DNA reads TGTGCCAGCAGCCCCCGGTGGGGGAAGACTGAAGCTTTCTTT. This sequence encodes CASSPRWGKTEAFF.

V and J are TRBV5-6 and TRBJ2-7; 7 bases map to TRBD2. Germline values: CDR1 SGHDT, CDR2 YYEEEE. Trimming took 3 bases from V and 3 from J; bases not matched to a gene: 3. The CDR3 has 13 amino acids. This CDR3 reads CASSSRTSYEQYF. The CDR3, as DNA: TGTGCCAGCAGCTCACGGACTAGCTACGAGCAGTACTTC.

The chain is built from TRBV19 and TRBJ1-2; 8 bases line up with TRBD1. CDR3 length: 15 residues. After removal of 5 bases from V and 1 base from J, the junction contained 6 bases not matched to a gene. Germline V gives CDR1 LNHDA, CDR2 SQIVND (reference sequence). The CDR3 sequence is CASSPEGQGNYGYTF. CDR3 in DNA: TGTGCCAGTAGTCCCGAAGGACAGGGTAACTATGGCTACACCTTC.

This chain joins TRBV30 and TRBJ2-3; TRBD2 is a possible D gene (6 bases). This CDR3 is built from 15 residues. From germline, CDR1 is GTSNPN and CDR2 SVGIG (reference sequence). Trimming removed 1 base at V and 2 bases at J, with 13 bases between. The CDR3 here is CAWSGRRGYTDTQYF. As DNA, the CDR3 is TGTGCCTGGAGTGGGCGGAGGGGATACACAGATACGCAGTATTTT.

Points on this clone: A junction boundary mismatches the germline segment, possibly from a read error. The V call is TRBV6-1, the J call TRBJ1-5, with 7 bases that match TRBD1. Germline-derived CDR1 and CDR2 are MNHNS and SASEGT. This CDR3 has 16 amino acids. The CDR3 DNA sequence: TGTGCCAGCAGTGACAGGGGGGGCTATAGCGATCAGCCCCAGCATTTT. Translated, it gives CASSDRGGYSDQPQHF.

The V gene is TRBV7-3, the J gene TRBJ2-7; D unresolved. The CDR3 runs 14 residues. Trimming removed 5 bases at V and 0 bases at J, with 11 bases between. Germline assignment: CDR1 SGHTA and CDR2 FQGTGA. The CDR3 bases are TGTGCCAGCAGCCGAGAAAGTAGCTCCTACGAGCAGTACTTC. It encodes CASSRESSSYEQYF.

This chain uses TRBV7-8 with TRBJ2-2; possible D gene TRBD2, 6 bases. With 1 base removed from V and 4 bases from J, the gap between germline ends came to 10 bases. The germline gives CDR1 SGHVS, CDR2 FQNEAQ. This CDR3 region has 15 residues. In nucleotides, the CDR3 is TGTGCCAGCAGCTTAGGGGGCGGGGCCACCGGGGAGCTGTTTTTT. It yields the protein CASSLGGGATGELFF.

This chain uses TRBV12-5 with TRBJ1-4, with 7 bases matching TRBD1. The J segment lost 2 bases and the V segment lost 1 base, leaving 1 base of the junction unmatched. Germline assignment: CDR1 LGHNT and CDR2 FRNRAP. This CDR3 contains 15 residues. The CDR3, as DNA: TGTGCTAGTGGTTTGGGGACAGGCACTAATGAAAAACTGTTTTTT. Residues: CASGLGTGTNEKLFF.

V and J are TRBV11-2 and TRBJ2-3; perhaps TRBD1 as D (6 bases). There are 16 residues in the CDR3. Looked up from germline, CDR1 is SGHAT and CDR2 is FQNNGV. Trimming took 1 base from V and 3 from J, leaving 14 bases between them. The CDR3 bases are TGTGCCAGCAGCTTAGTGGCAGGGGCTTGGACAGATACGCAGTATTTT. Protein sequence: CASSLVAGAWTDTQYF.

The chain has TRBV18 and TRBJ2-7; D assignment may be TRBD1 or TRBD2 (5 bases each). Germline-derived CDR1 and CDR2 are KGHSH and LQKENI. Trimming left V 5 bases short and J 5 bases short, with 16 bases between. This CDR3 region has 14 residues. This chain's CDR3 is CASSSQGGGNEQYF. Here the CDR3 DNA reads TGTGCCAGCTCATCCCAGGGTGGGGGAAACGAGCAGTACTTC.

This chain joins TRBV6-6 and TRBJ1-2; unclear D gene. The CDR3 is 13 amino acids. Trimming took off 8 bases at V and 4 bases at J, with 14 bases between the two ends. Germline CDR1 and CDR2: MNHNY and SVGAGI (reference sequence). The CDR3 loop reads CASGKTGLYGYTF. The CDR3 nucleotides are TGTGCCAGCGGGAAAACCGGCCTCTATGGCTACACCTTC.

CDR3 in amino acids: CASSRRDRDGTEAFF. CDR3 sequence (DNA): TGCGCCAGCAGCCGACGGGACAGGGATGGTACTGAAGCTTTCTTT. V usage is TRBV5-1 and J usage is TRBJ1-1, with TRBD1 identical over 9 bases. The CDR3 totals 15 residues. V shed 4 bases and J 5 bases; nucleotides not matched to a gene: 9. Looked up from germline, CDR1 is SGHRS and CDR2 is YFSETQ. The full variable domain, in which reference TRBV5-1 and TRBJ1-1 provide the parts outside the CDR3, is KAGVTQTPRYLIKTRGQQVTLSCSPISGHRSVSWYQQTPGQGLQFLFEYFSETQRNKGNFPGRFSGRQFSNSRSEMNVSTLELGDSALYLCASSRRDRDGTEAFFGQGTRLTVV.

This clone was seen only once. The CDR3 spells CASSSAASYEQYF. CDR3 coding DNA: TGCGCCAGCAGTTCTGCAGCCTCCTACGAGCAGTACTTC. The chain links TRBV10-1 to TRBJ2-7; D is unresolved. The CDR3 loop spans 13 amino acids. V lost 5 bases to trimming and J lost 0 bases, with 8 bases between them. Germline V gene lookup returns CDR1 WNHNN and CDR2 SYGVQD (reference sequence).

In its sample, this clone was seen once. V gene TRBV7-6 combines with J gene TRBJ1-6; the D is unclear. Trimming left V 1 base short and J 6 bases short, with 10 bases between. This CDR3 is built from 15 residues. Germline CDR1 and CDR2: SGHVS and FNYEAQ. The CDR3, as DNA: TGTGCCAGCAGCTTAGGCCAGGAAGCTAATTCACCCCTCCACTTT. It specifies CASSLGQEANSPLHF.

The chain combines TRBV19 with TRBJ2-1; 7 bases agree with TRBD2. Per germline, CDR1 LNHDA and CDR2 SQIVND (reference sequence). CDR3 length equals 15 residues. V shed 5 bases, J shed 5 bases, and the junction held 9 bases outside the gene matches. The CDR3: CASSRGGSGHNEQFF. The DNA for the CDR3 is TGTGCCAGTAGTCGGGGAGGGTCGGGGCACAATGAGCAGTTCTTC.

The chain is built from TRBV7-6 and TRBJ1-5; 9 positions match TRBD1. Per germline, CDR1 SGHVS and CDR2 FNYEAQ. This CDR3 has 14 amino acids. V trimming: 5 bases; J trimming: 6 bases; junction bases outside the gene matches: 5. DNA for the CDR3: TGTGCCAGCAGCGGTCGACAGGGGGGTCAGCCCCAGCATTTT. This codes for CASSGRQGGQPQHF.

The chain carries TRBV2 and TRBJ2-7; D gene unclear. This CDR3 contains 13 residues. CDR1 is SNHLY, CDR2 FYNNEI, per germline. V was shortened by 7 bases and J by 4 bases, with 14 bases between the two germline ends. CDR3 nucleotide sequence: TGTGCCAGCAACCGTGGCAGGAATTACGAGCAGTACTTC. Amino acid sequence: CASNRGRNYEQYF.

This chain connects TRBV5-1 to TRBJ1-2; no reliable D call. This CDR3 has 11 amino acids. The germline V gene encodes CDR1 SGHRS and CDR2 YFSETQ. V gave up 3 bases and J gave up 5 bases, with 5 bases separating them. The CDR3 is CASSSEYGYTF. CDR3 DNA: TGCGCCAGCAGCTCCGAATATGGCTACACCTTC. Full variable domain (rest looked up from reference TRBV5-1 and TRBJ1-2): KAGVTQTPRYLIKTRGQQVTLSCSPISGHRSVSWYQQTPGQGLQFLFEYFSETQRNKGNFPGRFSGRQFSNSRSEMNVSTLELGDSALYLCASSSEYGYTFGSGTRLTVV.

A few counts support this clone. This rearrangement joins TRBV2 to TRBJ1-2; D remains unclear. CDR1 is SNHLY and CDR2 is FYNNEI in the germline V gene. Trimming removed 3 bases from V and 5 bases from J, with 10 bases in between. The CDR3 runs to 13 residues. CDR3 coding DNA: TGTGCCAGCAGTGACCCACGCCTTTATGGCTACACCTTC. Its protein is CASSDPRLYGYTF.

The V gene is TRBV4-2, the J gene TRBJ2-5; TRBD2 matches at 9 bases. The germline V gene encodes CDR1 LGHNA and CDR2 YNFKEQ. The CDR3 loop spans 18 amino acids. After removal of 1 base from V and 4 bases from J, the junction contained 13 bases not matched to a gene. The CDR3 bases are TGTGCCAGCAGCCAAGCCAGGGCGGGTAGCGGGGGAAGAGAGACCCAGTACTTC. It codes for CASSQARAGSGGRETQYF.

The chain couples TRBV2 to TRBJ2-7; D remains unclear. The CDR3 loop spans 12 amino acids. CDR1 and CDR2 (germline): SNHLY, FYNNEI. With 8 bases removed from V and 1 base from J, the gap between germline ends came to 9 bases. The chain's CDR3 is CASCRRSYEQYF. DNA for the CDR3: TGTGCCAGCTGCCGGAGATCCTACGAGCAGTACTTC.

The CDR3 bases are TGTGCCAGCAGCTTCGGACAGGGGTCCACGTACGAGCAGTACTTC. Translated, it gives CASSFGQGSTYEQYF. The chain recombines TRBV7-9 with TRBJ2-7, with 9 bases identical to TRBD1. The CDR3 runs 15 residues. After removal of 3 bases from V and 4 bases from J, the junction contained 7 bases not matched to a gene. Germline CDR1 and CDR2: SEHNR and FQNEAQ (reference sequence).

The genes are TRBV29-1 and TRBJ2-2; D is perhaps TRBD2 (5 bases). The CDR3 has 12 residues. Germline V gene lookup returns CDR1 SQVTM and CDR2 ANQGSEA. The V gene lost 5 bases and the J gene lost 8 bases, with 12 bases spanning the gap. The CDR3 protein is CSVLLPGGELFF. Written as DNA, the CDR3 is TGCAGCGTTCTGTTACCGGGAGGGGAGCTGTTTTTT.

This chain connects TRBV7-9 to TRBJ1-5; D remains ambiguous. This CDR3 is 13 amino acids long. Per the germline V gene, CDR1 is SEHNR and CDR2 is FQNEAQ (reference sequence). V lost 1 base to trimming and J lost 7 bases, with 8 bases between them. The CDR3 region is CASSLETTQPQHF. DNA of the CDR3: TGTGCCAGCAGCTTAGAGACCACCCAGCCCCAGCATTTT.

The chain employs TRBV30 and TRBJ2-1, with D unclear. The length of the CDR3 is 13 residues. Deletions cut 2 bases from V and 5 bases from J, with 10 bases between. Germline CDR1 GTSNPN, CDR2 SVGIG (reference sequence). The CDR3 DNA sequence: TGTGCCTGGAGTTCTCGGGTAGACAATGAGCAGTTCTTC. Protein sequence: CAWSSRVDNEQFF.

This chain links TRBV30 with TRBJ2-2; D call uncertain. The CDR3 covers 12 residues. V shed 2 bases and J shed 6 bases, with 7 bases lying between them. In germline, CDR1 is GTSNPN, CDR2 SVGIG (reference sequence). The CDR3: CAWSRLAGELFF. In nucleotides, the CDR3 is TGTGCCTGGAGTCGGCTCGCCGGGGAGCTGTTTTTT.

The chain combines TRBV2 with TRBJ1-4; D gene uncertain. The CDR3 has 15 residues. The germline V gene has CDR1 SNHLY and CDR2 FYNNEI. The V and J ends lost 4 bases and 1 base respectively, with 10 bases between them. As DNA, the CDR3 is TGTGCCAGCAGTGGACCCAGAGGAACTAATGAAAAACTGTTTTTT. Amino acids: CASSGPRGTNEKLFF.

The chain is built from TRBV10-3 and TRBJ2-1; 11 nucleotides agree with TRBD2. The CDR3 consists of 15 residues. The J segment lost 6 bases and the V segment lost 4 bases, leaving 5 bases of the junction unmatched. Germline V gene data show CDR1 as ENHRY and CDR2 as SYGVKD. The CDR3 loop is CAISVVAGGLNEQFF. Here the CDR3 DNA reads TGTGCCATCAGTGTCGTAGCGGGGGGGCTCAATGAGCAGTTCTTC.